The clone carrying this TCR beta chain was picked up a small number of times. Its antigen is undetermined. The libraries were made with immunoSEQ v3. Produced via immunoSEQ multiplex PCR; TCRdb's table is partial and in-frame only. The data show 55,000 to 60,000 clones, around 70% seen once. The sample comes from a study of TIL therapy for anti-PD-1-resistant metastatic lung cancer. Study-level results: After infusion, TIL clonotypes partly replaced peripheral T cells and declined over months.

Germline CDR1 is MGHRA and CDR2 is YSYEKL. This CDR3 has 17 amino acids. Trimming took 4 bases from V and 0 from J; bases not matched to a gene: 12. Time point denoted: pre-treatment sample, taken before nivolumab and TIL therapy. The material sequenced was blood, taken at baseline. The rearrangement links TRBV4-1 to TRBJ2-7; 7 bases map to TRBD1. The origin of this receptor is a person aged 25-85 years with non-small cell lung cancer. CDR3 in amino acids: CASSLPPGQVLSYEQYF. Here the CDR3 DNA reads TGCGCCAGCAGCCTTCCCCCCGGACAGGTCCTCTCCTACGAGCAGTACTTC.